This entry lists 17 T cell receptor beta chains sequenced from one sample in a study of blood T cell repertoires in COVID-19. Clones were read by immunoSEQ multiplex PCR, and TCRdb kept only the in-frame ones, dropping some. Of about 350,000 clones in the sample, 87% were seen once. Sequences were obtained from peripheral blood. The receptors were sampled from a man under 40 with COVID-19, enrolled during active disease.

The V and J genes are TRBV27 and TRBJ2-1, with a tentative D call TRBD2 (5 bases). V dropped 3 bases and J dropped 3 bases, with 18 bases sitting between them. The CDR3 spans 17 residues. Germline V gene data show CDR1 as MNHEY and CDR2 as SMNVEV (reference sequence). As DNA, the CDR3 is TGTGCCAGCAGTTTTCCCCTCGAGGGTTTGAGCTACAATGAGCAGTTCTTC. It codes for CASSFPLEGLSYNEQFF.

V and J are TRBV9 and TRBJ2-1; 12 bases map to TRBD2. CDR1 and CDR2 (germline): SGDLS, YYNGEE. There are 16 residues in the CDR3. Unmatched junction bases numbered 10, after V lost 4 bases and J lost 8 bases. The CDR3 loop reads CASSPQGLAGGYEQFF. Written as DNA, the CDR3 is TGTGCCAGCAGCCCCCAGGGTCTAGCGGGGGGGTATGAGCAGTTCTTC. The full variable domain, rest sourced from reference TRBV9 and TRBJ2-1, is DSGVTQTPKHLITATGQRVTLRCSPRSGDLSVYWYQQSLDQGLQFLIQYYNGEERAKGNILERFSAQQFPDLHSELNLSSLELGDSALYFCASSPQGLAGGYEQFFGPGTRLTVL.

V usage is TRBV24-1 and J usage is TRBJ1-2, with 7 positions matching TRBD1. Per the germline V gene, CDR1 is KGHDR and CDR2 is SFDVKD. This CDR3 is built from 15 residues. Losses at the gene ends were 3 bases for V and 8 bases for J; bases not matched to a gene: 11. The CDR3 nucleotides read TGTGCCACCAGTGATCCGGTACAGGGGTTGAAAGGCTACACCTTC. As protein: CATSDPVQGLKGYTF.

The chain joins TRBV29-1 to TRBJ2-3; D gene ambiguous. The V gene lost 7 bases and the J gene lost 6 bases, with 17 bases spanning the gap. This CDR3 spans 13 amino acids. Germline CDR1 and CDR2: SQVTM and ANQGSEA. CDR3 DNA: TGCAGCGGACACGAACGATCCGTGGATACGCAGTATTTT. Encoded protein: CSGHERSVDTQYF.

CDR3 sequence: CASSRRYEQYF. CDR3 in DNA: TGTGCCAGCAGTCGTCGCTACGAGCAGTACTTC. The rearrangement joins TRBV28 to TRBJ2-7, with D hard to call. The germline V gene encodes CDR1 MDHEN and CDR2 SYDVKM. This CDR3 region has 11 residues. V was cut by 5 bases and J by 3 bases, with 5 bases left in between.

V usage is TRBV4-3 and J usage is TRBJ2-1; D gene ambiguous. This CDR3 is 14 amino acids long. V was pared by 0 bases and J by 9 bases, with 12 bases between. Germline V lookup: CDR1 LGHNA, CDR2 YSLEER. CDR3 nucleotides: TGCGCCAGCAGCCAAGATATTTCAGGCCTTGAGCAGTTCTTC. Residues: CASSQDISGLEQFF.

This clone was observed a single time. The chain is built from TRBV18 and TRBJ2-5, with a weak D call TRBD2 (6 bases). Trimming took off 8 bases at V and 0 bases at J, with 16 bases between the two ends. This CDR3 has 15 amino acids. CDR1 and CDR2 (germline): KGHSH, LQKENI. CDR3 amino acids: CASRLLGGNQETQYF. The CDR3 region has the DNA TGTGCCAGCCGTCTTCTTGGCGGGAACCAAGAGACCCAGTACTTC.

The chain carries TRBV30 and TRBJ1-2; D not resolved. The CDR3 runs 13 residues. V gave up 2 bases and J gave up 8 bases, with 15 bases separating them. From germline, CDR1 is GTSNPN and CDR2 SVGIG (reference sequence). The CDR3 DNA sequence: TGTGCCTGGAGTCCCGAGAGGGCCGGGGGCTACACCTTC. As protein: CAWSPERAGGYTF.

V and J are TRBV11-2 and TRBJ2-1, with 11 bases matching TRBD1. The V and J ends lost 5 bases and 9 bases, in that order; junction bases with no gene match: 6. This CDR3 contains 14 residues. In germline, CDR1 is SGHAT, CDR2 FQNNGV. The CDR3 DNA reads TGTGCCAGCAGCGTCCGGACAGGGGGCATTGAGCAGTTCTTC. Encoded protein: CASSVRTGGIEQFF.

This sequence joins TRBV4-3 and TRBJ1-6; D gene uncertain. Between the trimmed V and J ends, which lost 3 bases and 5 bases, there was a span of 8 bases. CDR3 length equals 14 residues. CDR1 is LGHNA and CDR2 is YSLEER in the germline V gene. The CDR3 region has the DNA TGCGCCAGCAGCCAGGCCCCAGATAATTCACCCCTCCACTTT. Its protein product is CASSQAPDNSPLHF.

Here the CDR3 reads CASTRSAGTEAFF. In nucleotides, the CDR3 is TGTGCCAGCACGAGGTCCGCGGGCACTGAAGCTTTCTTT. The chain is built from TRBV27 and TRBJ1-1, with D hard to call. Germline V gives CDR1 MNHEY, CDR2 SMNVEV (reference sequence). The CDR3 is 13 residues long. V dropped 7 bases and J dropped 4 bases, with 13 bases sitting between them.

This clone was recorded only once. This sequence joins TRBV10-3 and TRBJ2-1, with D possibly matching TRBD2 (5 bases). Trimming stripped 0 bases from V and 15 bases from J, with 18 bases between. This CDR3 comprises 14 residues. Germline loops: CDR1 ENHRY, CDR2 SYGVKD. The CDR3 is CAISESVVREIPFF. For the CDR3, the DNA is TGTGCCATCAGTGAGTCAGTGGTTAGGGAGATTCCGTTCTTC.

V is TRBV7-9 and J is TRBJ2-1; 14 bases agree with TRBD2. Germline CDR1 SEHNR, CDR2 FQNEAQ (reference sequence). V was clipped by 5 bases and J by 2 bases; unmatched bases: 8. There are 18 residues in the CDR3. This CDR3 is CASSPGTSGSTTYNEQFF. The CDR3 coding sequence is TGTGCCAGCAGCCCTGGGACTAGCGGGAGCACGACCTACAATGAGCAGTTCTTC. Variable domain in full (rest from reference TRBV7-9 and TRBJ2-1): DTGVSQNPRHKITKRGQNVTFRCDPISEHNRLYWYRQTLGQGPEFLTYFQNEAQLEKSRLLSDRFSAERPKGSFSTLEIQRTEQGDSAMYLCASSPGTSGSTTYNEQFFGPGTRLTVL.

The chain uses TRBV27 and TRBJ2-3, with TRBD1 identical over 10 bases. Germline V CDR1 and CDR2: MNHEY, SMNVEV (reference sequence). V trimming: 6 bases; J trimming: 3 bases; junction bases outside the gene matches: 6. The CDR3 has 15 residues. CDR3 residues: CASSDPDRGTDTQYF. The CDR3 nucleotides are TGTGCCAGCAGCGACCCGGACAGGGGGACAGATACGCAGTATTTT.

The chain is built from TRBV25-1 and TRBJ1-1; D ambiguous. Trimming shortened V by 5 bases and J by 1 base, and 8 bases separated the two germline ends. Germline V CDR1 and CDR2: MGHDK, SYGVNS. The CDR3 runs to 13 residues. The chain's CDR3 is CASSLSGNTEAFF. The CDR3 region has the DNA TGTGCCAGCAGTTTGTCAGGGAACACTGAAGCTTTCTTT.

There are a few counts of this clone. Other DNA sequences of this sample code for an identical CDR3. The J gene is TRBJ1-3, the V gene TRBV4-3; D not resolved. Germline V gene lookup returns CDR1 LGHNA and CDR2 YSLEER. Trimming left V 1 base short and J 7 bases short, with 11 bases between. The CDR3 has 14 residues. CDR3 amino acids: CASSQGASGNTIYF. The CDR3 nucleotides read TGCGCCAGCAGCCAAGGGGCGTCGGGGAACACCATATATTTT.

This sequence joins TRBV7-8 and TRBJ2-2; 13 nucleotides match TRBD2. This CDR3 has 16 amino acids. Germline CDR1 and CDR2: SGHVS and FQNEAQ. Unmatched junction bases numbered 6, after V lost 7 bases and J lost 4 bases. The CDR3 sequence: CASTLGTSGTTGELFF. The CDR3 nucleotides read TGTGCCAGCACCCTAGGGACTAGCGGGACCACCGGGGAGCTGTTTTTT.